These 20 T cell receptor beta chains were sequenced from one sample in a study of T-cell reconstitution after alpha-beta-depleted transplantation in children. Preparation of the TCRbeta library used unique molecular identifiers. TCRdb analysed the PCR reads with MiXCR anew, one entry per CDR3 protein. The sample yields roughly 570,000 distinct CDR3 sequences, 25% to 30% seen once. The input for sequencing was PBMCs, taken before TCRalphabeta/CD19-depleted stem cell transplant. These receptors were taken from a boy in the first two years of life with Wiskott-Aldrich syndrome, due to receive a stem cell transplant.

The J gene is TRBJ2-1, the V gene TRBV6-6; D remains ambiguous. CDR3 length: 12 amino acids. In germline, CDR1 is MNHNY, CDR2 SVGAGI (reference sequence). The V gene lost 2 bases and the J gene lost 8 bases, with 7 bases spanning the gap. CDR3 coding DNA: TGTGCCAGCAGTTACAGGCTTGATGAGCAGTTCTTC. It encodes CASSYRLDEQFF.

This clonotype was counted only a few times. The chain employs TRBV20-1 and TRBJ1-2; D is ambiguous. The CDR3 loop spans 11 amino acids. Germline V CDR1 and CDR2: DFQATT, SNEGSKA (reference sequence). V was trimmed by 2 bases and J by 11 bases, leaving 12 bases between them. CDR3 DNA sequence: TGCAGTGCTAGATCTGTCAGAAGGTACACCTTC. This codes for CSARSVRRYTF.

In this sample, this clonotype turned up a few times. The J gene is TRBJ1-2, the V gene TRBV7-9; TRBD1 is a possible D gene (5 bases). This CDR3 is 12 amino acids long. Germline CDR1 SEHNR, CDR2 FQNEAQ (reference sequence). The V end was cut by 3 bases, the J end by 6 bases, with 8 bases between. CDR3 DNA: TGTGCCAGCAGCTTGACAGTAAATGGCTACACCTTC. Translating it yields CASSLTVNGYTF. The entire variable domain, with the rest obtained from reference TRBV7-9 and TRBJ1-2, is as follows: DTGVSQNPRHKITKRGQNVTFRCDPISEHNRLYWYRQTLGQGPEFLTYFQNEAQLEKSRLLSDRFSAERPKGSFSTLEIQRTEQGDSAMYLCASSLTVNGYTFGSGTRLTVV.

The chain couples TRBV7-9 to TRBJ2-3, with TRBD2 matching over 8 bases. The CDR3 is made up of 16 amino acids. The trim removed 3 bases at V and 1 base at J, leaving 6 bases unmatched. CDR1 and CDR2 (germline): SEHNR, FQNEAQ (reference sequence). DNA of the CDR3: TGTGCCAGCAGCTTCCGAGCGGGAGCGGGCACAGATACGCAGTATTTT. It encodes CASSFRAGAGTDTQYF. The variable domain in full, with the rest retrieved from reference TRBV7-9 and TRBJ2-3, is DTGVSQNPRHKITKRGQNVTFRCDPISEHNRLYWYRQTLGQGPEFLTYFQNEAQLEKSRLLSDRFSAERPKGSFSTLEIQRTEQGDSAMYLCASSFRAGAGTDTQYFGPGTRLTVL.

V is TRBV12-3 or TRBV12-4 and J is TRBJ2-6; TRBD1 is a possible D gene (6 bases). This CDR3 is built from 16 residues. The germline V and J ends were trimmed by 3 bases and 5 bases, with 14 bases remaining between them. In DNA form, the CDR3 reads TGTGCCAGCAGTTTTTTCAGGGGTAGTAGGGCCAACGTCCTGACTTTC. Translating it yields CASSFFRGSRANVLTF.

This chain connects TRBV19 to TRBJ1-1; D unclear. CDR1 is LNHDA and CDR2 is SQIVND in the germline V gene (reference sequence). The length of the CDR3 is 14 residues. V lost 4 bases, J lost 0 bases, and 9 bases lay in between. The CDR3 nucleotides read TGTGCCAGTAGTAGAAACTGGATGAACACTGAAGCTTTCTTT. It encodes CASSRNWMNTEAFF.

The rearrangement joins TRBV20-1 to TRBJ2-7, with 11 bases lining up with TRBD2. Germline-derived CDR1 and CDR2 are DFQATT and SNEGSKA (reference sequence). J lost 6 bases, V lost 2 bases, and 9 bases had no gene match. CDR3 length: 15 residues. The CDR3 reads CSARPLSGRAAEQYF. The CDR3 bases are TGCAGTGCTAGACCCCTTAGCGGGAGGGCCGCCGAGCAGTACTTC.

This clonotype was seen only a few times. This chain links TRBV10-3 with TRBJ2-1; 10 nucleotides match TRBD2. Per germline, CDR1 ENHRY and CDR2 SYGVKD. Germline trimming cut 11 bases from V and 4 bases from J; bases unmatched to any gene: 5. The CDR3 length is 13 residues. The chain's CDR3 is CAAAGGPYNEQFF. As DNA, the CDR3 is TGTGCCGCAGCGGGAGGGCCATACAATGAGCAGTTCTTC.

This clonotype was detected a few times. The chain couples TRBV15 to TRBJ2-1, with D perhaps matching TRBD2 (6 bases). Germline V CDR1 and CDR2: LNHNV, YYDKDF (reference sequence). Trimming removed 5 bases at V and 6 bases at J, with 14 bases between. The CDR3 length is 14 residues. CDR3 sequence reads: CATSPRRGSNEQFF. Here the CDR3 DNA reads TGTGCCACCAGCCCAAGGCGGGGTTCCAATGAGCAGTTCTTC.

J is TRBJ2-2 and V is TRBV12-3 or TRBV12-4, with 8 positions matching TRBD1. CDR3 length: 15 residues. Trimming took 5 bases from V and 3 from J; bases not matched to a gene: 5. This CDR3 is CASSTRTGHTGELFF. For the CDR3, the DNA is TGTGCCAGCAGTACTCGGACAGGGCACACCGGGGAGCTGTTTTTT.

This clonotype was recorded a few times. The gene calls are TRBV29-1 and TRBJ2-3; D is perhaps TRBD1 (5 bases). The CDR3 extends over 8 amino acids. Germline V CDR1 and CDR2: SQVTM, ANQGSEA. CDR3 bases: TGCACAGGGGATACGCAGTATTTT. Translated: CTGDTQYF.

This clonotype was seen more than once but under ten times. One end of the junction fails to match germline, which may point to a read error. This chain uses TRBV5-1 with TRBJ2-1; a weak D match, TRBD1 (5 bases). The CDR3 is 12 amino acids. The germline gives CDR1 SGHRS, CDR2 YFSETQ. In nucleotides, the CDR3 is TGCGCCAGCAGCTTTTCAGGGATTCGATGGATCTTC. Translation gives CASSFSGIRWIF.

V gene TRBV5-1 combines with J gene TRBJ2-3; 7 bases fit TRBD2. This CDR3 is 15 amino acids long. Germline V gene lookup returns CDR1 SGHRS and CDR2 YFSETQ. With V trimmed by 6 bases and J by 3 bases, 10 bases remained unmatched. CDR3 protein: CASKTSSGNTDTQYF. The CDR3 DNA follows: TGCGCCAGCAAAACCTCTAGCGGAAATACAGATACGCAGTATTTT.

This clonotype has only a few counts. CDR3 DNA: TGTGCCAGTAGTATTGATACAATAAACATTCAGTACTTC. As protein: CASSIDTINIQYF. V and J are TRBV19 and TRBJ2-4; D gene ambiguous. Germline values: CDR1 LNHDA, CDR2 SQIVND (reference sequence). This CDR3 comprises 13 residues. V was shortened by 3 bases and J by 6 bases, with 9 bases between the two germline ends.

As regards this clonotype: Lacking the conserved final phenylalanine or tryptophan, this CDR3 likely reflects a read error. The chain carries TRBV10-1 and TRBJ2-7, with 10 bases lining up with TRBD1. The CDR3 runs to 15 residues. Germline V gene data show CDR1 as WNHNN and CDR2 as SYGVQD (reference sequence). Unmatched junction bases numbered 11, after V lost 10 bases and J lost 2 bases. CDR3 sequence reads: CATSRGTGATYEQYL. Here the CDR3 DNA reads TGCGCCACCTCGAGGGGGACAGGGGCTACCTACGAGCAGTACTTG.

This sequence joins TRBV4-1 and TRBJ2-3; no firm D call. The CDR3 consists of 14 residues. Germline V gives CDR1 MGHRA, CDR2 YSYEKL. The V gene lost 3 bases and the J gene lost 7 bases, with 14 bases spanning the gap. CDR3 region: CASSQPASSYTQYF. CDR3 bases: TGCGCCAGCAGCCAGCCCGCTAGTTCCTATACGCAGTATTTT.

The chain is built from TRBV5-1 and TRBJ2-2; the match to TRBD1 covers 7 bases. Germline lookup yields CDR1 SGHRS and CDR2 YFSETQ. This CDR3 region has 17 residues. After removal of 2 bases from V and 4 bases from J, the junction contained 11 bases not matched to a gene. CDR3 sequence reads: CASSFVSTGALTGELFF. DNA of the CDR3: TGCGCCAGCAGCTTTGTCTCCACAGGGGCGCTCACCGGGGAGCTGTTTTTT.

The DNA of the CDR3 is TGTGCCAGCAGCTTAGATCAGGGCGGGAGCTTCGGTGAGCAGTTCTTC. Its protein product is CASSLDQGGSFGEQFF. This chain joins TRBV11-2 and TRBJ2-1, with TRBD2 matching 7 bases. The CDR3 is 16 residues long. The J segment lost 9 bases and the V segment lost 0 bases, leaving 11 bases of the junction unmatched. CDR1 is SGHAT, CDR2 FQNNGV, per germline.

The chain recombines TRBV7-9 with TRBJ2-7; D might be TRBD1 or TRBD2, each matching 5 bases. V was pared by 1 base and J by 7 bases, with 14 bases between. The germline V gene encodes CDR1 SEHNR and CDR2 FQNEAQ (reference sequence). This CDR3 is 14 amino acids long. CDR3 protein: CASSLVTGTGEQYF. In nucleotides, the CDR3 is TGTGCCAGCAGCTTAGTTACGGGGACGGGAGAGCAGTACTTC. The full variable domain, with the rest looked up from reference TRBV7-9 and TRBJ2-7, is DTGVSQNPRHKITKRGQNVTFRCDPISEHNRLYWYRQTLGQGPEFLTYFQNEAQLEKSRLLSDRFSAERPKGSFSTLEIQRTEQGDSAMYLCASSLVTGTGEQYFGPGTRLTVT.

The chain employs TRBV12-3 or TRBV12-4 and TRBJ2-7, with D possibly matching TRBD2 (6 bases). V was shortened by 2 bases and J by 0 bases, with 14 bases between the two germline ends. CDR3 size: 16 residues. The CDR3 sequence: CASSLITGVSSYEQYF. CDR3 nucleotides: TGTGCCAGCAGTTTAATAACGGGGGTTAGCTCCTACGAGCAGTACTTC.